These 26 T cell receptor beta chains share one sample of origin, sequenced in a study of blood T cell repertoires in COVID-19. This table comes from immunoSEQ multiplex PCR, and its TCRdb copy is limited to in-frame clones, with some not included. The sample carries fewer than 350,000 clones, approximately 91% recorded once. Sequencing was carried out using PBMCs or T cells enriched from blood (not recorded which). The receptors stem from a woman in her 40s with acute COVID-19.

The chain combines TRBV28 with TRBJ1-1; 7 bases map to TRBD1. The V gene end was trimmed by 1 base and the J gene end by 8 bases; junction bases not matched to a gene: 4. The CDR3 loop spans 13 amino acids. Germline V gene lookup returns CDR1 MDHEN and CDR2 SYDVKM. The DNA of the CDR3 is TGTGCCAGCAGTTTATCAGGCAGGGGGGAAGCTTTCTTT. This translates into CASSLSGRGEAFF.

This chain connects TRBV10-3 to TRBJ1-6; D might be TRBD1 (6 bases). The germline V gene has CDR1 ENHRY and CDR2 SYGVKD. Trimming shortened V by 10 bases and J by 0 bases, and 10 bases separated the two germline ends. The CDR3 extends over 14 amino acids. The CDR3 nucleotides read TGTGCCACCCGGACAGACTCCTATAATTCACCCCTCCACTTT. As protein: CATRTDSYNSPLHF.

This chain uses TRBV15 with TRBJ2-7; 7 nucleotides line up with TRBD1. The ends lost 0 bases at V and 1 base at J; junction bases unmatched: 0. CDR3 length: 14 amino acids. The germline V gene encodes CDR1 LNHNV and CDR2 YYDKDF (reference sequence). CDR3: CATSREGQSYEQYF. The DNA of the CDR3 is TGTGCCACCAGCAGAGAGGGACAGTCCTACGAGCAGTACTTC.

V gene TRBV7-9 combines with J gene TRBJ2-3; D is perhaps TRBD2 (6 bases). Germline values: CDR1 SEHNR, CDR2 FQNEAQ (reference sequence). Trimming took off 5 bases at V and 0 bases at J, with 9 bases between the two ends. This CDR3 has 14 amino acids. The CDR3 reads CASSPGLSTDTQYF. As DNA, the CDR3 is TGTGCCAGCAGCCCGGGACTCAGCACAGATACGCAGTATTTT.

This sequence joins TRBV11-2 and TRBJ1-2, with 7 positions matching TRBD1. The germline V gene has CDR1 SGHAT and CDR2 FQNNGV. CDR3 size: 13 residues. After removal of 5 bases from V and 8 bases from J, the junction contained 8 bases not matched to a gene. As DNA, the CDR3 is TGTGCCAGCAGCCCCGACAGGGTGGAGGGCTACACCTTC. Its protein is CASSPDRVEGYTF.

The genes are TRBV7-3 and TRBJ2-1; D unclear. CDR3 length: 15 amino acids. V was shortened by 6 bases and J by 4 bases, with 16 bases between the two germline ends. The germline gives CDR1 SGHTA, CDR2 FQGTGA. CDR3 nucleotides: TGTGCCAGCAGTTCCACCGCGTCCCTATACAATGAGCAGTTCTTC. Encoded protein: CASSSTASLYNEQFF.

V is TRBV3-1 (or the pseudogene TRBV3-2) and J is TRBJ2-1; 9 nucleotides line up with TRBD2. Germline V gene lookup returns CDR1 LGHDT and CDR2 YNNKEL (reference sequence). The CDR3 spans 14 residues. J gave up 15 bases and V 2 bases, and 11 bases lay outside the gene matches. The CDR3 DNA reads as TGTGCCAGCAGCCAACATAGCGGGGGCTCCCCAGCGTTCTTC. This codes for CASSQHSGGSPAFF.

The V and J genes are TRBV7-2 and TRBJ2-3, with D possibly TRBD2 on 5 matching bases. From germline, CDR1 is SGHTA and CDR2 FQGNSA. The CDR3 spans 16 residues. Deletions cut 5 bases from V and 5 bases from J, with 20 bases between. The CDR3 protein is CASSRGAWEPGDTQYF. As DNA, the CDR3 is TGTGCCAGCAGCCGGGGAGCGTGGGAACCGGGAGATACGCAGTATTTT.

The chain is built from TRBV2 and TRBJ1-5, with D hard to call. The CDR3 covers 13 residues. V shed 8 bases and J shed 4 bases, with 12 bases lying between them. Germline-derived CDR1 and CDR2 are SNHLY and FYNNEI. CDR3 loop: CASDMGNNQPQHF. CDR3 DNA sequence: TGTGCCAGCGATATGGGCAATAATCAGCCCCAGCATTTT.

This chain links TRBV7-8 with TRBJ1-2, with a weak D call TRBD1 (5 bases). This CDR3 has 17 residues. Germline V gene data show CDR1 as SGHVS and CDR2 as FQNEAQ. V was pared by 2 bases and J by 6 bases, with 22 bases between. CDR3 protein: CASSLIAGVVGGNGYTF. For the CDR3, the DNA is TGTGCCAGCAGCTTAATAGCTGGAGTCGTTGGGGGGAATGGCTACACCTTC.

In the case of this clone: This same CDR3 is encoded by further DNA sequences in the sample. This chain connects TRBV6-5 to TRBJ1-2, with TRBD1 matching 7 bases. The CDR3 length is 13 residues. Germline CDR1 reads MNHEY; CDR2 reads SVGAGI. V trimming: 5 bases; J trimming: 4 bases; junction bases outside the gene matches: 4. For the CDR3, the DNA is TGTGCCAGCAGTCCGACAGGGTCCTATGGCTACACCTTC. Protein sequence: CASSPTGSYGYTF.

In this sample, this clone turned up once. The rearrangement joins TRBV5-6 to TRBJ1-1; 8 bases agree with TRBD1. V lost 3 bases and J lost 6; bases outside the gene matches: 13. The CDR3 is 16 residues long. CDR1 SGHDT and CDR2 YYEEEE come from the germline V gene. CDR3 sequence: CASSSAGGRKYPEAFF. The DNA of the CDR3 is TGTGCCAGCAGCTCGGCAGGGGGCCGGAAGTATCCTGAAGCTTTCTTT.

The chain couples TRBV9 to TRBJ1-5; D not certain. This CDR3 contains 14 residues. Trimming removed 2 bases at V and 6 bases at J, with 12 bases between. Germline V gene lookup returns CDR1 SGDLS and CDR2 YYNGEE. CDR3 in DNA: TGTGCCAGCAGCGTCGGGGAGTCAGGTCAGCCCCAGCATTTT. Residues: CASSVGESGQPQHF.

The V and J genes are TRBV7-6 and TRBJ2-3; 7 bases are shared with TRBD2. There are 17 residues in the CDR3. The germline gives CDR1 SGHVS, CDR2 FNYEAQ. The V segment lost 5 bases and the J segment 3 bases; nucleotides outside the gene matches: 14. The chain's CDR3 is CASSQRLAQKGTDTQYF. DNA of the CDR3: TGTGCCAGCAGCCAGCGACTAGCCCAAAAGGGAACAGATACGCAGTATTTT.

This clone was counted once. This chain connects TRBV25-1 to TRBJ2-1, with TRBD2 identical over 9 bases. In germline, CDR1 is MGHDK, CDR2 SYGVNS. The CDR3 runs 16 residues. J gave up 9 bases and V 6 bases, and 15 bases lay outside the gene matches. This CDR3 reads CASSQSLGLAQPEQFF. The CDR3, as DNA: TGTGCCAGCAGCCAATCGCTAGGACTAGCGCAACCTGAGCAGTTCTTC.

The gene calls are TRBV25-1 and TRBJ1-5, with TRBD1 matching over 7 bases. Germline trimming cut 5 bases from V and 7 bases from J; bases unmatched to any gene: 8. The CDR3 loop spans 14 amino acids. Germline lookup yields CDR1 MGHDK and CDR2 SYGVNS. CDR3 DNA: TGTGCCAGCAGTATATCGACAGGGACCCAGCCCCAGCATTTT. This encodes CASSISTGTQPQHF.

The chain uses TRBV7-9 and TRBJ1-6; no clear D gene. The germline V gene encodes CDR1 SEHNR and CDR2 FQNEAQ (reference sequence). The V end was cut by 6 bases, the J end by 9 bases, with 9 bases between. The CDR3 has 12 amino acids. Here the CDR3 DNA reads TGTGCCAGCAGGGGAGAGGGTTCACCCCTCCACTTT. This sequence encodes CASRGEGSPLHF.

The CDR3 protein is CASSRLLSGGTDTQYF. The CDR3 DNA follows: TGCGCCAGCAGCCGCCTACTAAGCGGTGGCACAGATACGCAGTATTTT. The genes are TRBV4-3 and TRBJ2-3; TRBD2 is a possible D gene (5 bases). Germline V CDR1 and CDR2: LGHNA, YSLEER. The CDR3 contains 16 residues. Deletions cut 4 bases from V and 1 base from J, with 15 bases between.

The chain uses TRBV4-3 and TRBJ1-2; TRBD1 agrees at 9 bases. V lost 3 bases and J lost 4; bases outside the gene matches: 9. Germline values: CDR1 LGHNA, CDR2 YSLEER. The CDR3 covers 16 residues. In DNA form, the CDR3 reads TGCGCCAGCAGCCAGGATTCGGACAGGGGAGGCTATGGCTACACCTTC. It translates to CASSQDSDRGGYGYTF.

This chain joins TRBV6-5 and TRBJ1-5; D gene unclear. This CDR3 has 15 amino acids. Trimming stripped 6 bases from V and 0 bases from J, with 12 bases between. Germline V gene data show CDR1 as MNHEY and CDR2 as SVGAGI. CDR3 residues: CASSPRGFSNQPQHF. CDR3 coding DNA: TGTGCCAGCAGCCCCCGAGGGTTTAGCAATCAGCCCCAGCATTTT.

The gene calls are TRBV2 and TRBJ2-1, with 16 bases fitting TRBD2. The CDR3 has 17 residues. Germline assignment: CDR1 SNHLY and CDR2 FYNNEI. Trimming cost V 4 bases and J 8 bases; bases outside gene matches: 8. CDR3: CASSGGLAGGQNHEQFF. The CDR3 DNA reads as TGTGCCAGCAGTGGGGGACTAGCGGGAGGGCAAAACCATGAGCAGTTCTTC. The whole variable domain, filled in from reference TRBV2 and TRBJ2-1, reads EPEVTQTPSHQVTQMGQEVILRCVPISNHLYFYWYRQILGQKVEFLVSFYNNEISEKSEIFDDQFSVERPDGSNFTLKIRSTKLEDSAMYFCASSGGLAGGQNHEQFFGPGTRLTVL.

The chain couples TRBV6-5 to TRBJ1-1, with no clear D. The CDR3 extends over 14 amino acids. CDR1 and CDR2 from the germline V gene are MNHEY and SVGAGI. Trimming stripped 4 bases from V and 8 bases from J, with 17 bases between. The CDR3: CASSSGISGWEAFF. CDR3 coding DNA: TGTGCCAGCAGTTCGGGAATTAGTGGGTGGGAAGCTTTCTTT.

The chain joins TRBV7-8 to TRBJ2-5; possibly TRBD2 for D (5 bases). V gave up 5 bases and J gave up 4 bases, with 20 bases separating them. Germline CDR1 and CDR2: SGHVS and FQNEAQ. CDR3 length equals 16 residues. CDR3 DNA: TGTGCCAGCAGCCCAAGAGGAGGTTCGGGTGGAGAGACCCAGTACTTC. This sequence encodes CASSPRGGSGGETQYF.

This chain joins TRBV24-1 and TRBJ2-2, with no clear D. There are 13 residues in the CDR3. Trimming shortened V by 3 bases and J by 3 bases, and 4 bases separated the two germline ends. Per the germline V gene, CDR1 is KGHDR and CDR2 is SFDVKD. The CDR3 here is CATSDLYTGELFF. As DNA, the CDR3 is TGTGCCACCAGTGATCTGTACACCGGGGAGCTGTTTTTT.

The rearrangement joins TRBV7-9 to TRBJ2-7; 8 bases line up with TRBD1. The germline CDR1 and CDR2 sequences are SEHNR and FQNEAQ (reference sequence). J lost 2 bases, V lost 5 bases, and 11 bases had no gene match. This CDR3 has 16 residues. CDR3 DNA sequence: TGTGCCAGCAGCCACCTATCGACAGGGGAGACCTACGAGCAGTACTTC. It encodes CASSHLSTGETYEQYF.

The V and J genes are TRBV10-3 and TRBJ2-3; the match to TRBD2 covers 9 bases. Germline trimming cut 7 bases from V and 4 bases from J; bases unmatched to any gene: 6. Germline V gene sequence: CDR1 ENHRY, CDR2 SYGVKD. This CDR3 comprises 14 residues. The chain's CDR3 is CAIKAGGPPDTQYF. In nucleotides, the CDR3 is TGTGCCATCAAGGCGGGGGGGCCCCCAGATACGCAGTATTTT.